Shown below are 23 T cell receptor beta chains from a single sample sequenced in a study of cytomegalovirus exposure and HLA in healthy donors (dated by TCRdb to the late 2010s). Library method: the immunoSEQ multiplex PCR assay. TCRdb re-hosts the immuneACCESS table, in-frame sequences only. Its copies lack some clones; in the studies checked, an unresolved V gene accounts for under half of them, and the cause for the rest is not known. The sample table holds 70,000 to 75,000 clones, of which about 94% were seen once. The leading ten clones occupy more than 0.8% of the sample. The specimen was PBMCs. The receptor source for this set is a woman under 30 in good health and CMV-seronegative.

The chain links TRBV6-5 to TRBJ1-1; 8 bases align to TRBD1. The CDR3 spans 14 residues. Looked up from germline, CDR1 is MNHEY and CDR2 is SVGAGI. V trimming: 6 bases; J trimming: 4 bases; junction bases outside the gene matches: 7. The CDR3 DNA is TGTGCCAGCAGCCGACGGACAGGGCTCACTGAAGCTTTCTTT. Translating gives CASSRRTGLTEAFF.

V and J are TRBV19 and TRBJ1-5; D gene unclear. V dropped 4 bases and J dropped 6 bases, with 13 bases sitting between them. The CDR3 has 14 residues. The V gene's germline CDR1 is LNHDA and CDR2 SQIVND (reference sequence). CDR3 nucleotide sequence: TGTGCCAGTAGTAGTCCGGGGAGGAGTCAGCCCCAGCATTTT. Its protein product is CASSSPGRSQPQHF.

This clone occurred once. V gene TRBV6-5 combines with J gene TRBJ1-2; 12 bases are a match to TRBD1. This CDR3 is 14 amino acids long. Trimming cost V 8 bases and J 8 bases; bases outside gene matches: 9. Looked up from germline, CDR1 is MNHEY and CDR2 is SVGAGI. DNA for the CDR3: TGTGCCAGCGGTGAATGGGACAGGGGGCGAGGCTACACCTTC. Its protein is CASGEWDRGRGYTF.

The genes are TRBV4-1 and TRBJ2-3; maybe TRBD1 (6 bases). Trimming removed 1 base from V and 6 bases from J, with 8 bases in between. CDR3 length equals 13 residues. Germline V gene sequence: CDR1 MGHRA, CDR2 YSYEKL. This chain's CDR3 is CASSQGTGDTQYF. The CDR3, as DNA: TGCGCCAGCAGCCAAGGTACAGGGGATACGCAGTATTTT.

The gene calls are TRBV27 and TRBJ2-7, with D maybe TRBD1 (8 bases). V was trimmed by 5 bases and J by 7 bases, leaving 15 bases between them. The CDR3 sequence is 13 residues long. CDR1 and CDR2 from the germline V gene are MNHEY and SMNVEV (reference sequence). In nucleotides, the CDR3 is TGTGCCAGCAGTGGAACAGGGGGGGATGAGCAGTACTTC. Protein: CASSGTGGDEQYF.

V gene TRBV28 combines with J gene TRBJ2-1, with 9 bases aligning to TRBD2. The trim removed 6 bases at V and 3 bases at J, leaving 6 bases unmatched. CDR1 and CDR2 from the germline V gene are MDHEN and SYDVKM. The CDR3 sequence is 15 residues long. The CDR3 here is CASRSIAGVYNEQFF. In nucleotides, the CDR3 is TGTGCCAGCAGGTCAATAGCGGGAGTCTACAATGAGCAGTTCTTC.

This clone was seen a single time. This chain connects TRBV13 to TRBJ2-1; 8 bases align to TRBD2. This CDR3 has 15 residues. V lost 5 bases and J lost 5; bases outside the gene matches: 8. Germline V gene sequence: CDR1 PRHDT, CDR2 FYEKMQ (reference sequence). DNA of the CDR3: TGTGCCAGCAGCCCCCTACAGCGGGGGCACAATGAGCAGTTCTTC. This gives the protein CASSPLQRGHNEQFF.

This clone was counted between two and nine times. This sequence joins TRBV2 and TRBJ2-2, with D uncertain. Germline CDR1 SNHLY, CDR2 FYNNEI. CDR3 length: 13 amino acids. Trimming took 6 bases from V and 4 from J, leaving 9 bases between them. CDR3 in amino acids: CASRETRTGELFF. The CDR3 coding sequence is TGTGCCAGCAGAGAGACTCGCACCGGGGAGCTGTTTTTT.

The J gene is TRBJ1-3, the V gene TRBV5-6; D is unresolved. The V and J ends lost 4 bases and 4 bases respectively, with 18 bases between them. CDR1 and CDR2 (germline): SGHDT, YYEEEE. The CDR3 runs to 16 residues. CDR3 in DNA: TGTGCCAGCAGCCTCCTGGGCCCCCAGGAAGGAAACACCATATATTTT. Residues: CASSLLGPQEGNTIYF.

This chain uses TRBV6-5 with TRBJ2-7; D is possibly TRBD2 (6 bases). The CDR3 is 16 residues long. Germline lookup yields CDR1 MNHEY and CDR2 SVGAGI. The V end was cut by 4 bases, the J end by 0 bases, with 16 bases between. CDR3 bases: TGTGCCAGCAGTTTCGGGGCGGGACTCGGCTCCTACGAGCAGTACTTC. It is translated as CASSFGAGLGSYEQYF.

This clone was picked up one time. The chain links TRBV9 to TRBJ2-3, with D possibly TRBD1 on 5 matching bases. V was shortened by 0 bases and J by 3 bases, with 8 bases between the two germline ends. Germline CDR1 and CDR2: SGDLS and YYNGEE. The CDR3 consists of 14 residues. The chain's CDR3 is CASSVARVTDTQYF. The CDR3 DNA reads as TGTGCCAGCAGCGTAGCCAGGGTTACAGATACGCAGTATTTT.

The V and J genes are TRBV7-3 and TRBJ2-1, with a possible D match to TRBD2 (6 bases). Germline CDR1 and CDR2: SGHTA and FQGTGA. The CDR3 consists of 13 residues. Trimming stripped 5 bases from V and 9 bases from J, with 14 bases between. CDR3 coding DNA: TGTGCCAGCAGCACCGGGACTTCCGGTGAGCAGTTCTTC. The encoded protein is CASSTGTSGEQFF.

This chain connects TRBV5-8 to TRBJ1-1; 9 nucleotides align to TRBD1. Germline-derived CDR1 and CDR2 are SGHTS and YDEGEE. The CDR3 is 14 residues long. V lost 4 bases to trimming and J lost 7 bases; unmatched junction nucleotides: 8. CDR3 nucleotide sequence: TGTGCCAGCAGCAAAGGGACAGGGAAGGTTGAAGCTTTCTTT. This translates into CASSKGTGKVEAFF.

The chain is built from TRBV19 and TRBJ2-5; D is possibly TRBD1 (5 bases). The CDR3 consists of 14 residues. Trimming shortened V by 3 bases and J by 5 bases, and 13 bases separated the two germline ends. From germline, CDR1 is LNHDA and CDR2 SQIVND (reference sequence). CDR3 nucleotides: TGTGCCAGTAGTATTGGAATGGGGCAGGAGACCCAGTACTTC. Amino acid sequence: CASSIGMGQETQYF. Supplemented by reference TRBV19 and TRBJ2-5, the full variable domain reads DGGITQSPKYLFRKEGQNVTLSCEQNLNHDAMYWYRQDPGQGLRLIYYSQIVNDFQKGDIAEGYSVSREKKESFPLTVTSAQKNPTAFYLCASSIGMGQETQYFGPGTRLLVL.

The V and J genes are TRBV19 and TRBJ1-1; D may be TRBD1 (5 bases). V lost 3 bases to trimming and J lost 1 base, with 15 bases between them. The CDR3 runs to 16 residues. CDR1 LNHDA and CDR2 SQIVND come from the germline V gene (reference sequence). CDR3 sequence: CASSIGHGAKNTEAFF. The CDR3 nucleotides are TGTGCCAGTAGTATCGGACATGGGGCAAAGAACACTGAAGCTTTCTTT.

This rearrangement joins TRBV5-4 to TRBJ1-4; D is unresolved. CDR1 and CDR2 from the germline V gene are SGHNT and YYREEE (reference sequence). The length of the CDR3 is 16 residues. Trimming removed 4 bases at V and 6 bases at J, with 19 bases between. In DNA, the CDR3 is TGTGCCAGCAGCCACGACGGGCCGGGGTCCTATGAAAAACTGTTTTTT. This codes for CASSHDGPGSYEKLFF.

This clone was picked up one time. The chain employs TRBV6-4 and TRBJ2-1, with 8 bases that match TRBD2. The J segment lost 4 bases and the V segment lost 4 bases, leaving 6 bases of the junction unmatched. The CDR3 is 15 residues long. Germline V gives CDR1 MRHNA, CDR2 SNTAGT. As DNA, the CDR3 is TGTGCCAGCAGTGTACGGGAGGGCCGATACAATGAGCAGTTCTTC. Residues: CASSVREGRYNEQFF.

The genes are TRBV29-1 and TRBJ1-1, with D maybe TRBD1 (5 bases). CDR1 is SQVTM, CDR2 ANQGSEA, per germline. V was clipped by 0 bases and J by 5 bases, with 10 bases between them. The CDR3 sequence is 13 residues long. DNA for the CDR3: TGCAGCGTTGAAGATCTTCAGGGAACTGAAGCTTTCTTT. Translation: CSVEDLQGTEAFF.

This clone came up once. The CDR3 spells CASSGQAAGNTIYF. CDR3 nucleotide sequence: TGTGCCAGCAGCGGACAGGCCGCTGGAAACACCATATATTTT. The chain links TRBV9 to TRBJ1-3; D is perhaps TRBD1 (6 bases). The germline V gene has CDR1 SGDLS and CDR2 YYNGEE. The germline V and J ends were trimmed by 3 bases and 2 bases, with 9 bases remaining between them. The CDR3 length is 14 residues.

This sequence joins TRBV6-1 and TRBJ1-6; D not certain. Germline V gene lookup returns CDR1 MNHNS and CDR2 SASEGT. Deletions cut 1 base from V and 3 bases from J, with 4 bases between. The CDR3 sequence is 14 residues long. The CDR3 region has the DNA TGTGCCAGCAGTGAAGTAGTCTATAATTCACCCCTCCACTTT. It translates to CASSEVVYNSPLHF.

The chain recombines TRBV10-3 with TRBJ2-3; 9 bases align to TRBD2. In germline, CDR1 is ENHRY, CDR2 SYGVKD. CDR3 size: 22 residues. V lost 0 bases and J lost 3; bases outside the gene matches: 22. The CDR3 DNA follows: TGTGCCATCAGTGAGTCGATATCAGATACTAGCGGGTCCGCCTTGCTAACAGATACGCAGTATTTT. Translation: CAISESISDTSGSALLTDTQYF.

The chain combines TRBV21-1 with TRBJ1-2. TRBV21-1 corresponds to a pseudogene. This CDR3 comprises 16 residues. CDR3 nucleotides: TGTGCCAGCAGCAAATACAGTAAGGACTCGGGGGAAGGCTACACCTTC. Its protein product is CASSKYSKDSGEGYTF.

CDR3 nucleotides: TGTGCCAGCAGTGAAAACCGGGCGGGAGGACGAGATACGCAGTATTTT. As protein: CASSENRAGGRDTQYF. The J gene is TRBJ2-3, the V gene TRBV2; 8 positions agree with TRBD2. Per the germline V gene, CDR1 is SNHLY and CDR2 is FYNNEI. The V gene end was trimmed by 2 bases and the J gene end by 5 bases; junction bases not matched to a gene: 9. There are 16 residues in the CDR3.